What follows are 12 T cell receptor beta chains derived from one specimen sequenced in a study of T cells after posttransplantation cyclophosphamide. TCRdb's copy holds only in-frame clones and misses some; the assay was immunoSEQ multiplex PCR. The profile shows about 19,000 clones, less than 80% of them singletons. Busulfan-fludarabine conditioning, marrow transplant, and cyclophosphamide on days +3 and +4 were administered. This specimen consisted of PBMCs, obtained after an allogeneic stem cell transplant with post-transplant cyclophosphamide. The origin of the receptors is a male patient in his 30s who received an allogeneic stem cell transplant from a related donor, was CMV-positive, and had acute GVHD only. A subset of T cells may come from the graft donor.

V usage is TRBV13 and J usage is TRBJ2-1; the match to TRBD2 covers 8 bases. The CDR3 has 16 residues. V lost 5 bases and J lost 7; bases outside the gene matches: 13. From germline, CDR1 is PRHDT and CDR2 FYEKMQ (reference sequence). CDR3 protein: CASSTRRGGPGNEQFF. CDR3 nucleotide sequence: TGTGCCAGCAGCACTAGACGGGGGGGGCCGGGTAATGAGCAGTTCTTC.

This clone has more than one count but fewer than ten. V and J are TRBV7-9 and TRBJ2-7; 8 nucleotides align to TRBD1. Germline lookup yields CDR1 SEHNR and CDR2 FQNEAQ (reference sequence). J lost 1 base, V lost 5 bases, and 1 base had no gene match. The CDR3 sequence is 13 residues long. CDR3 amino acids: CASSRTGSYEQYF. The CDR3 DNA follows: TGTGCCAGCAGCCGGACAGGGTCCTACGAGCAGTACTTC.

The chain has TRBV19 and TRBJ2-2; 11 bases map to TRBD1. Germline V CDR1 and CDR2: LNHDA, SQIVND (reference sequence). Trimming at V came to 5 bases and at J to 4 bases, leaving 6 bases not matched to a gene. There are 16 residues in the CDR3. CDR3 sequence reads: CASSDGQGAGTGELFF. The CDR3 DNA follows: TGTGCCAGTAGTGACGGACAGGGGGCGGGCACCGGGGAGCTGTTTTTT.

V is TRBV25-1 and J is TRBJ2-3, with D tentatively TRBD1 (5 bases). Per germline, CDR1 MGHDK and CDR2 SYGVNS. V lost 1 base and J lost 6, with 20 bases in between. This CDR3 is built from 17 residues. DNA of the CDR3: TGTGCCAGCAGTGAATCGATTGGCAGGGTAGGGGCGGATACGCAGTATTTT. It is translated as CASSESIGRVGADTQYF. Together with reference TRBV25-1 and TRBJ2-3, the CDR3 gives the full variable domain: EADIYQTPRYLVIGTGKKITLECSQTMGHDKMYWYQQDPGMELHLIHYSYGVNSTEKGDLSSESTVSRIRTEHFPLTLESARPSHTSQYLCASSESIGRVGADTQYFGPGTRLTVL.

The chain joins TRBV5-5 to TRBJ2-7; 11 bases agree with TRBD2. V gave up 0 bases and J gave up 2 bases; unmatched junction bases: 1. The CDR3 extends over 15 amino acids. Germline V gene sequence: CDR1 SGHKS, CDR2 YYEKEE (reference sequence). DNA for the CDR3: TGTGCCAGCAGCTTGGTAGCGGGGGGGCCCTACGAGCAGTACTTC. This gives the protein CASSLVAGGPYEQYF. Complete variable domain (other parts from reference TRBV5-5 and TRBJ2-7): DAGVTQSPTHLIKTRGQQVTLRCSPISGHKSVSWYQQVLGQGPQFIFQYYEKEERGRGNFPDRFSARQFPNYSSELNVNALLLGDSALYLCASSLVAGGPYEQYFGPGTRLTVT.

The chain employs TRBV7-3 and TRBJ2-2; 8 nucleotides agree with TRBD2. Per germline, CDR1 SGHTA and CDR2 FQGTGA. The CDR3 is 17 residues long. The V and J ends lost 5 bases and 3 bases, in that order; junction bases with no gene match: 11. CDR3 sequence (DNA): TGTGCCAGCAGCCAGCCTCGGGCGGGGGGTGACACCGGGGAGCTGTTTTTT. This encodes CASSQPRAGGDTGELFF.

V is TRBV11-2 and J is TRBJ2-1; possible D gene TRBD2, 6 bases. This CDR3 region has 14 residues. V was shortened by 2 bases and J by 4 bases, with 9 bases between the two germline ends. The germline gives CDR1 SGHAT, CDR2 FQNNGV. The CDR3 sequence: CASSLTGGYNEQFF. CDR3 DNA: TGTGCCAGCAGCTTAACCGGGGGTTACAATGAGCAGTTCTTC.

This sequence joins TRBV18 and TRBJ2-2; the D gene is possibly TRBD1 (5 bases). Germline V gene lookup returns CDR1 KGHSH and CDR2 LQKENI. This CDR3 is built from 14 residues. V was cut by 3 bases and J by 4 bases, with 9 bases left in between. CDR3 nucleotide sequence: TGTGCCAGCTCACCCACACAGGTCACCGGGGAGCTGTTTTTT. This sequence encodes CASSPTQVTGELFF. The full variable domain, with the rest looked up from reference TRBV18 and TRBJ2-2, is NAGVMQNPRHLVRRRGQEARLRCSPMKGHSHVYWYRQLPEEGLKFMVYLQKENIIDESGMPKERFSAEFPKEGPSILRIQQVVRGDSAAYFCASSPTQVTGELFFGEGSRLTVL.

The chain combines TRBV7-7 with TRBJ2-2; 8 nucleotides match TRBD1. The V gene end was trimmed by 5 bases and the J gene end by 4 bases; junction bases not matched to a gene: 6. The germline gives CDR1 SSHAT, CDR2 FNYEAQ (reference sequence). CDR3 length equals 15 residues. The CDR3 bases are TGTGCCAGCAGCACCGGACAGGGCCCCACCGGGGAGCTGTTTTTT. Its translation: CASSTGQGPTGELFF. Full variable domain (rest looked up from reference TRBV7-7 and TRBJ2-2): GAGVSQSPRYKVTKRGQDVTLRCDPISSHATLYWYQQALGQGPEFLTYFNYEAQPDKSGLPSDRFSAERPEGSISTLTIQRTEQRDSAMYRCASSTGQGPTGELFFGEGSRLTVL.

This clone was seen many times. The genes are TRBV5-1 and TRBJ2-7, with TRBD1 matching 7 bases. With V trimmed by 0 bases and J by 0 bases, 6 bases remained unmatched. In germline, CDR1 is SGHRS, CDR2 YFSETQ. This CDR3 comprises 16 residues. The CDR3 DNA follows: TGCGCCAGCAGCTTGGCAAGGGGGCTAAGCTCCTACGAGCAGTACTTC. This translates into CASSLARGLSSYEQYF.

The chain combines TRBV19 with TRBJ2-3; D uncertain. The V gene lost 1 base and the J gene lost 0 bases, with 5 bases spanning the gap. CDR3 length: 14 residues. CDR1 is LNHDA, CDR2 SQIVND, per germline (reference sequence). CDR3 DNA: TGTGCCAGTAGTATAGGGGCGAGCACAGATACGCAGTATTTT. It specifies CASSIGASTDTQYF.

The V and J genes are TRBV11-1 and TRBJ1-2, with TRBD1 identical over 8 bases. From germline, CDR1 is SGHAT and CDR2 FQDESV (reference sequence). The CDR3 has 13 amino acids. After removal of 3 bases from V and 10 bases from J, the junction contained 7 bases not matched to a gene. The chain's CDR3 is CASSFGRQGAYTF. In DNA, the CDR3 is TGTGCCAGCAGCTTCGGTCGGCAGGGGGCCTACACCTTC.